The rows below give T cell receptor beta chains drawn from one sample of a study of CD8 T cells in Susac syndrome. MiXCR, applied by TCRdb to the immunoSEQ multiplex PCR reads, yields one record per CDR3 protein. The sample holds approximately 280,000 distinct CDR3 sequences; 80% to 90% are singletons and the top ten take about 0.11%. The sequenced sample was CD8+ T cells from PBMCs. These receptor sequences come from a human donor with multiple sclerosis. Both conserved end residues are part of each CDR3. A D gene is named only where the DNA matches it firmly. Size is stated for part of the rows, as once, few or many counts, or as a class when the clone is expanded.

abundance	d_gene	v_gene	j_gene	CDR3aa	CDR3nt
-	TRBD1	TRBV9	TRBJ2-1	CASSGTGGNEQFF	TGTGCCAGCAGCGGGACAGGGGGCAATGAGCAGTTCTTC
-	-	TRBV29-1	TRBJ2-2	CSVELRGSNTGELFF	TGCAGCGTTGAACTTCGGGGGAGTAACACCGGGGAGCTGTTTTTT
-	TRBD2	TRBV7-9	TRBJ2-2	CASSLQRESSGELFF	TGTGCCAGCAGCTTACAGCGGGAGTCGTCCGGGGAGCTGTTTTTT
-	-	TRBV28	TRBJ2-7	CASSPGLGLNYEQYF	TGTGCCAGCAGTCCCGGACTTGGGCTAAACTACGAGCAGTACTTC
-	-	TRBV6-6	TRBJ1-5	CASSPPGRAKDQPQHF	TGTGCCAGCAGTCCGCCGGGGAGGGCAAAGGATCAGCCCCAGCATTTT
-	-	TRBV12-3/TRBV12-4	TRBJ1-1	CASSYTGTYTEAFF	TGTGCCAGCAGTTATACAGGGACTTACACTGAAGCTTTCTTT
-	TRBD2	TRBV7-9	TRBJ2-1	CASSSPISGSSIAQFF	TGTGCCAGCAGCTCACCTATTAGCGGGAGTTCTATAGCGCAGTTCTTC
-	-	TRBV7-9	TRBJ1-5	CASSHFQRMGDQPQHF	TGTGCCAGCAGCCACTTCCAGCGAATGGGGGATCAGCCCCAGCATTTT
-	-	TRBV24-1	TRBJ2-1	CATSDSGTRLTNEQFF	TGTGCCACCAGTGACTCCGGGACCCGACTAACCAATGAGCAGTTCTTC
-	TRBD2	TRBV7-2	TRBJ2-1	CASSLSLAGNEQFF	TGTGCCAGCAGCTTAAGTCTAGCGGGCAACGAGCAGTTCTTC
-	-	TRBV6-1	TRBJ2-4	CASSTRVEGLGLKNIQYF	TGTGCCAGCAGTACCCGGGTCGAGGGTCTGGGGCTCAAAAACATTCAGTACTTC
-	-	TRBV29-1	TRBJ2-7	CSVKTGLDYYEQYF	TGCAGCGTTAAGACAGGACTGGACTACTACGAGCAGTACTTC
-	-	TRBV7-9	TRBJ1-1	CASSLIAMNTEAFF	TGTGCCAGCAGCTTAATAGCTATGAACACTGAAGCTTTCTTT
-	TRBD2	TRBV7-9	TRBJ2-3	CASSQFSGSQDTQYF	TGTGCCAGCAGTCAATTTAGCGGGAGTCAAGATACGCAGTATTTT
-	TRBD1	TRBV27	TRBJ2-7	CASSLRQGWDRGSYEQYF	TGTGCCAGCAGTTTGCGACAGGGTTGGGACCGGGGCTCCTACGAGCAGTACTTC
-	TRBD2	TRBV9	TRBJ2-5	CASSPSGYKETQYF	TGTGCCAGCAGCCCTAGCGGGTATAAAGAGACCCAGTACTTC
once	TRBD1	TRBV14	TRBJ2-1	CASSQDQGQGNEQFF	TGTGCCAGCAGCCAAGACCAGGGACAGGGAAATGAGCAGTTCTTC
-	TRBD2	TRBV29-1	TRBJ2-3	CSVVFQRERTDTQYF	TGCAGCGTTGTGTTCCAGCGGGAGCGCACAGATACGCAGTATTTT
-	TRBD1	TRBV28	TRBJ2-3	CASRPRDRVPDTQYF	TGTGCCAGTAGACCACGGGACAGGGTGCCAGATACGCAGTATTTT
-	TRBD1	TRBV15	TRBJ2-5	CATSRGRRTGEETQYF	TGTGCCACCAGCAGAGGCCGGAGGACAGGGGAAGAGACCCAGTACTTC
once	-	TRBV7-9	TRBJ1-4	CASSPQHTTNEKLFF	TGTGCCAGCAGCCCACAACATACAACTAATGAAAAACTGTTTTTT
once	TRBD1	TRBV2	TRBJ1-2	CASSDWGTEYGYTF	TGTGCCAGCAGTGATTGGGGGACAGAATATGGCTACACCTTC
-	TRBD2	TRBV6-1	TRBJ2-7	CASLGASGKTYKQYF	TGTGCCTCCCTCGGGGCTAGCGGGAAAACCTACAAGCAGTACTTC
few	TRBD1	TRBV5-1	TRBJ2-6	CASRGSGTAHSGANVLTF	TGCGCCAGCAGAGGATCCGGGACAGCCCACTCTGGGGCCAACGTCCTGACTTTC
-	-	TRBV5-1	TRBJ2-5	CASSSGGGLIKYF	TGCGCCAGCAGCTCGGGCGGCGGTCTAATTAAGTACTTC
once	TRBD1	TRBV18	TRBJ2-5	CASSPRTGASQETQYF	TGTGCCAGCTCACCCCGGACAGGGGCGTCACAAGAGACCCAGTACTTC
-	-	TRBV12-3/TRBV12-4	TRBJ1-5	CASSLVSGASGNQPQHF	TGTGCCAGCAGTTTGGTGTCAGGGGCGTCCGGCAATCAGCCCCAGCATTTT
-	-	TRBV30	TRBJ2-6	CGGLGANVLTF	TGTGGGGGGCTTGGGGCCAACGTCCTGACTTTC